The clone carrying this T cell receptor (beta chain) was counted between two and nine times. The antigen is undetermined. Germline trimming cut 2 bases from V and 7 bases from J; bases unmatched to any gene: 10. CDR1 and CDR2 from the germline V gene are MNHNY and SVGAGI (reference sequence). There are 16 residues in the CDR3. The data derive from a study of T cells in Graves' hyperthyroidism and ophthalmopathy. Overall study findings and caveats: Ophthalmopathy was identified by the model a median approximately 6.9 months ahead of onset. Most thyroid clonotypes with frequency above 0.001 were detected in blood.

Amplification of TCR beta CDR3 regions used RNA as the template. During a first-round RT-PCR of the TCR CDR3, the HTBI primer set was used. One entry per CDR3 protein results from TCRdb running MiXCR on the multiplex PCR reads. The table lists roughly 570,000 distinct CDR3 sequences, roughly 50% of them singletons. The definition of stable Graves' hyperthyroidism was no ophthalmopathy progression within 18 months. Exclusion of a patient resulted from uncontrolled infection, other autoimmune disease, pregnancy or lactation. The sample was peripheral blood or thyroid tissue (not recorded which). V gene TRBV6-6 combines with J gene TRBJ2-7; 11 bases agree with TRBD1. This sequence originates from a woman aged 18-29 years with Graves' hyperthyroidism. CDR3 region: CASSYGGQGGIYEQYF. CDR3 sequence (DNA): TGTGCCAGCAGTTACGGGGGACAGGGGGGCATTTATGAGCAGTACTTC.